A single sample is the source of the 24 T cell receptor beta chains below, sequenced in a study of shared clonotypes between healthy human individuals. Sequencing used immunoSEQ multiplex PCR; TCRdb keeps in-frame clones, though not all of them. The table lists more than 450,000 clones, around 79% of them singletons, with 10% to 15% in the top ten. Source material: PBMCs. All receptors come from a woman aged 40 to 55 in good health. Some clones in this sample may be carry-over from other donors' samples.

Written as DNA, the CDR3 is TGTGCCAGCAGCCAAGAGGGCTTCGGCACAGATACGCAGTATTTT. Protein product: CASSQEGFGTDTQYF. This sequence joins TRBV14 and TRBJ2-3, with D hard to call. With 0 bases removed from V and 1 base from J, the gap between germline ends came to 8 bases. The CDR3 covers 15 residues. CDR1 and CDR2 (germline): SGHDN, FVKESK.

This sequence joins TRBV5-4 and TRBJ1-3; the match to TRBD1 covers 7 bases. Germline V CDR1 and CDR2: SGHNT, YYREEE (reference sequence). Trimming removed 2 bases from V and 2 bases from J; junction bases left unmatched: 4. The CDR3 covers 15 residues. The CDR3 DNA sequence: TGTGCCAGCAGCTTACGACAGGGCGCTGGAAACACCATATATTTT. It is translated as CASSLRQGAGNTIYF. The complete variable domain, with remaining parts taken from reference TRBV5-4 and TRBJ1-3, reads ETGVTQSPTHLIKTRGQQVTLRCSSQSGHNTVSWYQQALGQGPQFIFQYYREEENGRGNFPPRFSGLQFPNYSSELNVNALELDDSALYLCASSLRQGAGNTIYFGEGSWLTVV.

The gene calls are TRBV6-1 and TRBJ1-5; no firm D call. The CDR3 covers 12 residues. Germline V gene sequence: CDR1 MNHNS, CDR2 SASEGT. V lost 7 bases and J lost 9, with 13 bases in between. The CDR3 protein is CASTEYPRPQHF. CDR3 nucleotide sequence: TGTGCCAGCACCGAATATCCGCGGCCCCAGCATTTT.

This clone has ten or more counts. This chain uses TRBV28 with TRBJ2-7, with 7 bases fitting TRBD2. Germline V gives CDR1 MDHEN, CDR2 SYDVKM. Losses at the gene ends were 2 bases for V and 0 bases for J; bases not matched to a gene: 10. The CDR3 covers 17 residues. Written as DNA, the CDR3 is TGTGCCAGCAGTTTAATTCTAGGCGGGAGAACCTCCTACGAGCAGTACTTC. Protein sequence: CASSLILGGRTSYEQYF.

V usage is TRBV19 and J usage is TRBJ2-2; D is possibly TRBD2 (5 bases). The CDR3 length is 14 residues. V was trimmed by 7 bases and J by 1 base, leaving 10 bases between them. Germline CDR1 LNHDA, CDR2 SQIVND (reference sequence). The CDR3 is CASKRSLNTGELFF. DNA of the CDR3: TGTGCCAGTAAGCGGAGCTTGAACACCGGGGAGCTGTTTTTT.

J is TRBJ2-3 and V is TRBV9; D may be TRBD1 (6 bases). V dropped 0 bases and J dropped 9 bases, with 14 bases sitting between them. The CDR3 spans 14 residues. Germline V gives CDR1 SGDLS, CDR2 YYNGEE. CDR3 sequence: CASSVVVRQGTQYF. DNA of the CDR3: TGTGCCAGCAGCGTAGTGGTACGGCAGGGGACGCAGTATTTT.

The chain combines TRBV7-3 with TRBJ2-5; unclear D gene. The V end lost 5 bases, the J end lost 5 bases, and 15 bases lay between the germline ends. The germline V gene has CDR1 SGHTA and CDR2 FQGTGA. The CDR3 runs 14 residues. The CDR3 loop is CASSVNAIAETQYF. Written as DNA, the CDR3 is TGTGCCAGCAGCGTAAATGCCATTGCCGAGACCCAGTACTTC. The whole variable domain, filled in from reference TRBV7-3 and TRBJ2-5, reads GAGVSQTPSNKVTEKGKYVELRCDPISGHTALYWYRQSLGQGPEFLIYFQGTGAADDSGLPNDRFFAVRPEGSVSTLKIQRTERGDSAVYLCASSVNAIAETQYFGPGTRLLVL.

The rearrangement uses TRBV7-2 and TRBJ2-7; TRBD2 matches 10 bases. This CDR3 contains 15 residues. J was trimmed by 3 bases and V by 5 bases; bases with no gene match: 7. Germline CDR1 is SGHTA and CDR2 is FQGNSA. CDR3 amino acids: CASSPSGSAFYEQYF. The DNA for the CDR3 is TGTGCCAGCAGCCCTAGCGGGAGTGCTTTCTACGAGCAGTACTTC.

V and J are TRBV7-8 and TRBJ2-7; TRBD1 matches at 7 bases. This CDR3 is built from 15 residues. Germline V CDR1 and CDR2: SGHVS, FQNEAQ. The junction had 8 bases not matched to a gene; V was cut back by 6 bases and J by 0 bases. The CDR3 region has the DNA TGTGCCAGCAGTGAAGGGGCAGGGGGCTCCTACGAGCAGTACTTC. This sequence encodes CASSEGAGGSYEQYF. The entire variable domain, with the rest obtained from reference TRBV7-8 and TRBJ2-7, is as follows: GAGVSQSPRYKVAKRGQDVALRCDPISGHVSLFWYQQALGQGPEFLTYFQNEAQLDKSGLPSDRFFAERPEGSVSTLKIQRTQQEDSAVYLCASSEGAGGSYEQYFGPGTRLTVT.

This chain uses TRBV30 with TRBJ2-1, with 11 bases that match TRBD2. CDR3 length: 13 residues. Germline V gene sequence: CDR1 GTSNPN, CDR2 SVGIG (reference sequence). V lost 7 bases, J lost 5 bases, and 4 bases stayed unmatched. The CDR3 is CAYTSGRDNEQFF. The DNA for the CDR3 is TGTGCCTACACTAGCGGGAGAGACAATGAGCAGTTCTTC.

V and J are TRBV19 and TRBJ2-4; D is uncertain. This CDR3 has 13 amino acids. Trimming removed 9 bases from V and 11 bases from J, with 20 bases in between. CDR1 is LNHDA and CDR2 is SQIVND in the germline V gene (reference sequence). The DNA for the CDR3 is TGTGCCAGCTCAAGCTATGAAAATGAATTTCAGTACTTC. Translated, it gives CASSSYENEFQYF.

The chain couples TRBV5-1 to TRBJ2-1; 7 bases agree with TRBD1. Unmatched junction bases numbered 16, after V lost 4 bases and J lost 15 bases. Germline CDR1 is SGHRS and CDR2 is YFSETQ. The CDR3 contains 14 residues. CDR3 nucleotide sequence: TGCGCCAGCAGCCAACTACCGGACAGGCCCGCTTGGTTCTTC. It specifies CASSQLPDRPAWFF.

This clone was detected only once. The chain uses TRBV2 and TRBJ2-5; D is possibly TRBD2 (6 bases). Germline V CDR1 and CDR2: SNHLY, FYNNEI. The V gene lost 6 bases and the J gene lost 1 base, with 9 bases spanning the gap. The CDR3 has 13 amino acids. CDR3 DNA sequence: TGTGCCAGCAGCGGGAGCTCCCAAGAGACCCAGTACTTC. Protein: CASSGSSQETQYF.

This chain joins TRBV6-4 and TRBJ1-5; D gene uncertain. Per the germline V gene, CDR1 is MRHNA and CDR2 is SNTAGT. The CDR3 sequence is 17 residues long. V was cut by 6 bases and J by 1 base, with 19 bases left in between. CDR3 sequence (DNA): TGTGCCAGCAGAGAGGACTGCGGGTATAGGAGCAATCAGCCCCAGCATTTT. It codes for CASREDCGYRSNQPQHF.

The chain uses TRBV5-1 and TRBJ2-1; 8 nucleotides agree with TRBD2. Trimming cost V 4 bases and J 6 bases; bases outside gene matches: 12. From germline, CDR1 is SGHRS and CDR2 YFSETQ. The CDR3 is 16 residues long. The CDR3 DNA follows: TGCGCCAGCAGCCCGGATCCGGGACTAGGGGTCAATGAGCAGTTCTTC. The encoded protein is CASSPDPGLGVNEQFF.

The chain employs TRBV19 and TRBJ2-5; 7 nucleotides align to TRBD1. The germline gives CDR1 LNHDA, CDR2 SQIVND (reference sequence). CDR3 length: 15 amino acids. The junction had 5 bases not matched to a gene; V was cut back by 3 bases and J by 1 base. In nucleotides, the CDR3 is TGTGCCAGTAGTATTGGGACAGCCATCCAAGAGACCCAGTACTTC. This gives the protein CASSIGTAIQETQYF. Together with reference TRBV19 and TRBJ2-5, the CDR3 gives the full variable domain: DGGITQSPKYLFRKEGQNVTLSCEQNLNHDAMYWYRQDPGQGLRLIYYSQIVNDFQKGDIAEGYSVSREKKESFPLTVTSAQKNPTAFYLCASSIGTAIQETQYFGPGTRLLVL.

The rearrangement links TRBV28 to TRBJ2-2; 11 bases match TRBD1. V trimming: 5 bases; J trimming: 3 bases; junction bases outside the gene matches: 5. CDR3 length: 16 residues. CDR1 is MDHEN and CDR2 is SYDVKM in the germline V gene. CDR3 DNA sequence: TGTGCCAGCAGTCGCCGGACAGGGGGCTACACCGGGGAGCTGTTTTTT. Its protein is CASSRRTGGYTGELFF.

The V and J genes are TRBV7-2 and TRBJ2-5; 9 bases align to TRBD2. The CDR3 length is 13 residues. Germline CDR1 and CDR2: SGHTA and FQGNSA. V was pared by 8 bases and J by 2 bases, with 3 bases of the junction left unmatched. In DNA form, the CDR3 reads TGTGCCAGCGGCGGGAGGGCACAAGAGACCCAGTACTTC. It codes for CASGGRAQETQYF.

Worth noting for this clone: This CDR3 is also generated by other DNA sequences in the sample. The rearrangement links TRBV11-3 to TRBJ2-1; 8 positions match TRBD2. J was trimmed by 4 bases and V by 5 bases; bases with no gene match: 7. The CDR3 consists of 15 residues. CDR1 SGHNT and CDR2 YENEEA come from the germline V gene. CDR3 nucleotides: TGTGCCAGCAGCCCCGGACTAGCAGGATACAATGAGCAGTTCTTC. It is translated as CASSPGLAGYNEQFF.

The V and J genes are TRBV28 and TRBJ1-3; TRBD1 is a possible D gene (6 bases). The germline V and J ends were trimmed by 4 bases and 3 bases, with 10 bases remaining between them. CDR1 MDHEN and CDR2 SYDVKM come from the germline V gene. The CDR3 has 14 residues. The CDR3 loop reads CASSSGAYGNTIYF. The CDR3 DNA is TGTGCCAGCAGTTCGGGGGCTTATGGAAACACCATATATTTT.

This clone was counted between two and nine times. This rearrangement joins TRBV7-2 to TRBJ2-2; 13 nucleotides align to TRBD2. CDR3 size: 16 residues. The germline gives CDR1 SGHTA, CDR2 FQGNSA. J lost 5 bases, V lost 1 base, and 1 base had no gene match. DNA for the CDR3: TGTGCCAGCAGCTTAGTGGGACTAGCGGGAACCGGGGAGCTGTTTTTT. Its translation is CASSLVGLAGTGELFF.

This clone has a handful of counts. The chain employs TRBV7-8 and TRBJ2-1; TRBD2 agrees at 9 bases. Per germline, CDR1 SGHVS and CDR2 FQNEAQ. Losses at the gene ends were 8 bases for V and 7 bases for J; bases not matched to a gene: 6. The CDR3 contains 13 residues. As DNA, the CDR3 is TGTGCCAGCCACCTAGCGGGAATAAATGAGCAGTTCTTC. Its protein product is CASHLAGINEQFF.

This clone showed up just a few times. The CDR3 DNA sequence: TGTGCCAGCCTCATGTCCCGTAATTCACCCCTCCACTTT. Encoded protein: CASLMSRNSPLHF. The V call is TRBV2, the J call TRBJ1-6, with D unclear. With 8 bases removed from V and 6 bases from J, the gap between germline ends came to 11 bases. Germline CDR1 is SNHLY and CDR2 is FYNNEI. This CDR3 spans 13 amino acids.

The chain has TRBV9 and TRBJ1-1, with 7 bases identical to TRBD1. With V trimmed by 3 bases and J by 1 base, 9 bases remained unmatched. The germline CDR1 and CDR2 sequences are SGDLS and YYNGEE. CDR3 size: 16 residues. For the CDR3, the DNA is TGTGCCAGCAGCGATAGAAGGTCAGGGGGGAACACTGAAGCTTTCTTT. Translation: CASSDRRSGGNTEAFF. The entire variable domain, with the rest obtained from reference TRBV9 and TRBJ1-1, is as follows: DSGVTQTPKHLITATGQRVTLRCSPRSGDLSVYWYQQSLDQGLQFLIQYYNGEERAKGNILERFSAQQFPDLHSELNLSSLELGDSALYFCASSDRRSGGNTEAFFGQGTRLTVV.